The 24 T cell receptor beta chains in this list originate from one sample, sequenced in a study of blood T cell repertoires in COVID-19. Measured with immunoSEQ multiplex PCR; TCRdb has only the in-frame clones, and not every one. Among 290,000 or so clones listed, around 87% were seen once. Input material: PBMCs or T cells enriched from blood (not recorded which). The receptors were gathered from a woman aged 18-35 years with acute COVID-19.

The chain combines TRBV7-2 with TRBJ2-5, with 10 bases that match TRBD2. The CDR3 length is 14 residues. CDR1 SGHTA and CDR2 FQGNSA come from the germline V gene. V shed 5 bases, J shed 5 bases, and the junction held 5 bases outside the gene matches. CDR3 sequence: CASSTSSGRETQYF. CDR3 sequence (DNA): TGTGCCAGCAGCACAAGTAGCGGGAGGGAGACCCAGTACTTC.

The chain carries TRBV19 and TRBJ2-4; D is unclear. Germline V gives CDR1 LNHDA, CDR2 SQIVND (reference sequence). Deletions cut 8 bases from V and 2 bases from J, with 10 bases between. The CDR3 runs to 13 residues. The CDR3 DNA sequence: TGTGCCAGTCTGTCCAGGCCCAAAAACATTCAGTACTTC. This encodes CASLSRPKNIQYF. The full variable domain, its missing parts supplied by reference TRBV19 and TRBJ2-4, is DGGITQSPKYLFRKEGQNVTLSCEQNLNHDAMYWYRQDPGQGLRLIYYSQIVNDFQKGDIAEGYSVSREKKESFPLTVTSAQKNPTAFYLCASLSRPKNIQYFGAGTRLSVL.

The V call is TRBV18, the J call TRBJ2-6; perhaps TRBD1 as D (5 bases). The CDR3 extends over 16 amino acids. The V and J ends lost 2 bases and 1 base respectively, with 9 bases between them. Per the germline V gene, CDR1 is KGHSH and CDR2 is LQKENI. CDR3 in amino acids: CASSPISGSGANVLTF. CDR3 DNA sequence: TGTGCCAGCTCACCAATTTCAGGGTCTGGGGCCAACGTCCTGACTTTC.

This chain uses TRBV27 with TRBJ2-7; 7 bases line up with TRBD2. CDR1 is MNHEY, CDR2 SMNVEV, per germline (reference sequence). CDR3 length: 16 amino acids. With 5 bases clipped from V and 1 base from J, the junction kept 11 bases outside the gene matches. The CDR3 is CASSTQSGALSYEQYF. CDR3 in DNA: TGTGCCAGCAGTACCCAGAGCGGGGCACTTTCCTACGAGCAGTACTTC.

A remark on this clone: This CDR3 is also generated by other DNA sequences in the sample. This sequence joins TRBV12-5 and TRBJ1-5; 8 bases match TRBD1. J gave up 2 bases and V 7 bases, and 4 bases lay outside the gene matches. CDR1 and CDR2 (germline): LGHNT, FRNRAP. The CDR3 is made up of 14 amino acids. CDR3 nucleotides: TGTGCTAGTGCCCCGGGACAGGGCAATCAGCCCCAGCATTTT. Encoded protein: CASAPGQGNQPQHF. Together with reference TRBV12-5 and TRBJ1-5, the CDR3 gives the full variable domain: DARVTQTPRHKVTEMGQEVTMRCQPILGHNTVFWYRQTMMQGLELLAYFRNRAPLDDSGMPKDRFSAEMPDATLATLKIQPSEPRDSAVYFCASAPGQGNQPQHFGDGTRLSIL.

The chain uses TRBV7-3 and TRBJ2-6; 7 bases match TRBD1. The CDR3 runs to 17 residues. Unmatched junction bases numbered 7, after V lost 4 bases and J lost 1 base. Germline V lookup: CDR1 SGHTA, CDR2 FQGTGA. CDR3 nucleotide sequence: TGTGCCAGCAGCTCGCACAGGGGAACATCTGGGGCCAACGTCCTGACTTTC. Its translation: CASSSHRGTSGANVLTF.

This clone has a single count. V usage is TRBV28 and J usage is TRBJ2-7; D is ambiguous. The CDR3 runs 13 residues. The germline CDR1 and CDR2 sequences are MDHEN and SYDVKM. V was cut by 2 bases and J by 0 bases, with 5 bases left in between. The CDR3 sequence is CASSLHSSYEQYF. CDR3 DNA: TGTGCCAGCAGTTTACACAGCTCCTACGAGCAGTACTTC.

The chain employs TRBV27 and TRBJ1-2; 8 bases line up with TRBD1. V gave up 7 bases and J gave up 8 bases; unmatched junction bases: 6. Germline values: CDR1 MNHEY, CDR2 SMNVEV (reference sequence). CDR3 length: 12 residues. This CDR3 is CASTPDRVGYTF. DNA of the CDR3: TGTGCCAGCACCCCGGACAGGGTCGGCTACACCTTC.

The chain employs TRBV5-6 and TRBJ2-2; D uncertain. The germline V and J ends were trimmed by 3 bases and 2 bases, with 14 bases remaining between them. CDR3 length equals 16 residues. Germline CDR1 SGHDT, CDR2 YYEEEE. CDR3 sequence (DNA): TGTGCCAGCAGCTCTAACAGAATTCTCAACACCGGGGAGCTGTTTTTT. Translated: CASSSNRILNTGELFF.

V and J are TRBV5-1 and TRBJ2-5, with 10 bases aligning to TRBD1. The CDR3 totals 15 residues. V lost 4 bases, J lost 4 bases, and 7 bases stayed unmatched. Germline V lookup: CDR1 SGHRS, CDR2 YFSETQ. The CDR3 protein is CASSLRDRGVETQYF. As DNA, the CDR3 is TGCGCCAGCAGCCTCCGGGACAGGGGAGTAGAGACCCAGTACTTC.

The chain joins TRBV2 to TRBJ1-5, with unresolved D. The CDR3 covers 12 residues. Trimming cost V 6 bases and J 9 bases, with 12 bases left between them. The germline V gene has CDR1 SNHLY and CDR2 FYNNEI. The CDR3 sequence is CASRQALAPQHF. Written as DNA, the CDR3 is TGTGCCAGCAGGCAGGCTCTGGCGCCCCAGCATTTT.

V is TRBV29-1 and J is TRBJ1-5; no reliable D call. This CDR3 is built from 12 residues. V dropped 7 bases and J dropped 6 bases, with 13 bases sitting between them. The germline V gene has CDR1 SQVTM and CDR2 ANQGSEA. CDR3 sequence: CSAGREGQPQHF. The DNA of the CDR3 is TGCAGCGCCGGGAGGGAAGGTCAGCCCCAGCATTTT.

The chain is built from TRBV6-6 and TRBJ2-1; 13 bases are shared with TRBD2. The CDR3 has 14 amino acids. CDR1 MNHNY and CDR2 SVGAGI come from the germline V gene (reference sequence). Trimming cost V 8 bases and J 7 bases; bases outside gene matches: 5. CDR3 DNA: TGTGCCAGCGCCACTAGCGGGAGGGCGAATGAGCAGTTCTTC. Translation: CASATSGRANEQFF.

Worth noting for this clone: The same CDR3 is also encoded by other DNA sequences in this sample. The chain uses TRBV5-1 and TRBJ1-1; a possible D gene is TRBD1 (6 bases). Trimming took off 4 bases at V and 1 base at J, with 11 bases between the two ends. Per germline, CDR1 SGHRS and CDR2 YFSETQ. The CDR3 has 14 residues. For the CDR3, the DNA is TGCGCCAGCAGCCTCGGGGGGGCGAACACTGAAGCTTTCTTT. Translated, it gives CASSLGGANTEAFF.

The chain has TRBV11-2 and TRBJ1-2, with a tentative D call TRBD1 (5 bases). The V gene lost 5 bases and the J gene lost 2 bases, with 9 bases spanning the gap. CDR1 is SGHAT, CDR2 FQNNGV, per germline. CDR3 size: 13 residues. CDR3 bases: TGTGCCAGCAGCGAGTGGACAAACTATGGCTACACCTTC. This sequence encodes CASSEWTNYGYTF.

V gene TRBV3-1 (or the pseudogene TRBV3-2) combines with J gene TRBJ2-7; 9 nucleotides line up with TRBD1. Germline CDR1 and CDR2: LGHDT and YNNKEL (reference sequence). The J segment lost 5 bases and the V segment lost 3 bases, leaving 5 bases of the junction unmatched. CDR3 length: 14 amino acids. CDR3 region: CASSHTGQGNEQYF. The CDR3 region has the DNA TGTGCCAGCAGCCATACAGGACAGGGGAACGAGCAGTACTTC.

This clone was observed once. This chain's CDR3 is CASSTIQRQGADRAFF. The CDR3 region has the DNA TGTGCCAGTAGTACCATCCAGAGACAGGGGGCGGATAGGGCTTTCTTT. This sequence joins TRBV19 and TRBJ1-1; 10 bases are shared with TRBD1. Per germline, CDR1 LNHDA and CDR2 SQIVND (reference sequence). J gave up 11 bases and V 4 bases, and 16 bases lay outside the gene matches. This CDR3 has 16 residues.

The CDR3 coding sequence is TGTGCCAGTAGTATAGTACTAGCGGGCACAGATACGCAGTATTTT. Translation gives CASSIVLAGTDTQYF. The V and J genes are TRBV19 and TRBJ2-3; TRBD2 aligns across 8 bases. The CDR3 is 15 residues long. V was clipped by 1 base and J by 1 base; unmatched bases: 1. Germline CDR1 and CDR2: LNHDA and SQIVND (reference sequence).

V is TRBV10-3 and J is TRBJ1-2, with TRBD1 matching 7 bases. Germline V lookup: CDR1 ENHRY, CDR2 SYGVKD. Unmatched junction bases numbered 8, after V lost 8 bases and J lost 8 bases. The CDR3 covers 12 residues. Written as DNA, the CDR3 is TGTGCCATCGAGATAAGGGGGCTCGGCTACACCTTC. This sequence encodes CAIEIRGLGYTF.

The rearrangement joins TRBV9 to TRBJ2-7, with D uncertain. The V end lost 0 bases, the J end lost 2 bases, and 12 bases lay between the germline ends. This CDR3 has 15 amino acids. Germline V gene sequence: CDR1 SGDLS, CDR2 YYNGEE. The CDR3 reads CASSVGGLGAYEQYF. The CDR3 DNA reads as TGTGCCAGCAGCGTAGGAGGTCTTGGAGCCTACGAGCAGTACTTC.

J is TRBJ1-2 and V is TRBV5-6; D not resolved. V was pared by 4 bases and J by 8 bases, with 12 bases between. Germline CDR1 reads SGHDT; CDR2 reads YYEEEE. The CDR3 has 12 amino acids. The CDR3 reads CASSPAFGGYTF. The CDR3 DNA follows: TGTGCCAGCAGCCCGGCCTTCGGGGGCTACACCTTC.

This chain joins TRBV28 and TRBJ2-7; 10 positions agree with TRBD1. Trimming at V came to 5 bases and at J to 5 bases, leaving 9 bases not matched to a gene. Germline lookup yields CDR1 MDHEN and CDR2 SYDVKM. The CDR3 contains 15 residues. CDR3 nucleotides: TGTGCCAGCAGTCATGGGACAGGGGCCGTCCACGAGCAGTACTTC. Encoded protein: CASSHGTGAVHEQYF.

This chain joins TRBV2 and TRBJ2-3, with 8 bases matching TRBD2. Unmatched junction bases numbered 14, after V lost 8 bases and J lost 4 bases. Per germline, CDR1 SNHLY and CDR2 FYNNEI. This CDR3 contains 16 residues. CDR3 in DNA: TGTGCCAGCTCACCTCCAAGCGGGAGCATAGCAGATACGCAGTATTTT. This sequence encodes CASSPPSGSIADTQYF.

This clone was observed once. The chain uses TRBV19 and TRBJ1-2, with D maybe TRBD1 (5 bases). V lost 2 bases and J lost 5, with 27 bases in between. The germline V gene encodes CDR1 LNHDA and CDR2 SQIVND (reference sequence). The CDR3 totals 19 residues. The DNA for the CDR3 is TGTGCCAGTAGTATAAGGGGCCCGGCCCGTGGGGTCTCTAGGTATGGCTACACCTTC. Residues: CASSIRGPARGVSRYGYTF.